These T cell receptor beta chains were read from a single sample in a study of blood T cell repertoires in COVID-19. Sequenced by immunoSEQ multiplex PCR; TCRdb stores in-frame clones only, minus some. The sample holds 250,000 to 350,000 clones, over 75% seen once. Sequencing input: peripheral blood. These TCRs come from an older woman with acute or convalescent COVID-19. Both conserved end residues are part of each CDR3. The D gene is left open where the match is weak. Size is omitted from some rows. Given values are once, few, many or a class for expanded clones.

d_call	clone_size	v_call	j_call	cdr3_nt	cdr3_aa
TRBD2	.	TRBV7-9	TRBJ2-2	TGTGCCAGCAGCTGGACTAGCGGGAACACCGGGGAGCTGTTTTTT	CASSWTSGNTGELFF
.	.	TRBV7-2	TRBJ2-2	TGTGCCAGCAGCCCTCTGGCGGGGAGTACACCGAGGGAGCTGTTTTTT	CASSPLAGSTPRELFF
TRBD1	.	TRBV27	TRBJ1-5	TGTGCCACCGGACAGGGTAGCAATCAGCCCCAGCATTTT	CATGQGSNQPQHF
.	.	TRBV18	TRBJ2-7	TGTGCCAGCTCCACTATAGGTATCGAGCAGTACTTC	CASSTIGIEQYF
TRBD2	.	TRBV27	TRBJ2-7	TGTGCCAGCAGTCCGAGAACTAGCGCTGAGGAGCAGTACTTC	CASSPRTSAEEQYF
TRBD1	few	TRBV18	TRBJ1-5	TGTGCCAGCTCACCACGGACAGGGGGCGATCAGCCCCAGCATTTT	CASSPRTGGDQPQHF
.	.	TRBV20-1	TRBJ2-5	TGCAGTGCTAGACCGGAAGAGACCCAGTACTTC	CSARPEETQYF
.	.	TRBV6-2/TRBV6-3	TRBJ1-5	TGTGCCAGCAGCCGAGGCGGGTCCGCAGTTGATCAGCCCCAGCATTTT	CASSRGGSAVDQPQHF
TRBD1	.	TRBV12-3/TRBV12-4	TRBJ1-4	TGTGCCAGCGTGGGACAGGGATATGGAAAACTGTTTTTT	CASVGQGYGKLFF
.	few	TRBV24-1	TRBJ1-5	TGTGCCACCAGGCCCTCTGGGCAGGACTACCCATTCAGCAATCAGCCCCAGCATTTT	CATRPSGQDYPFSNQPQHF